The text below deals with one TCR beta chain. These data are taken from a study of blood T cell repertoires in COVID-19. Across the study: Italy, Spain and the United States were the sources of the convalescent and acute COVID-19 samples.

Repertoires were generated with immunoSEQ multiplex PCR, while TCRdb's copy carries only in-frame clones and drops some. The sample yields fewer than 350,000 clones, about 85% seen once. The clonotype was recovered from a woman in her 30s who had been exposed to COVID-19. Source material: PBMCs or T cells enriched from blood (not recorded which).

The CDR3 region has the DNA TGTGCCAGTAGTCCCCTGGACAGATCCACCGGGGAGCTGTTTTTT. Its translation: CASSPLDRSTGELFF. The V call is TRBV19, the J call TRBJ2-2; possibly TRBD1 for D (6 bases). Trimming left V 5 bases short and J 4 bases short, with 14 bases between. From germline, CDR1 is LNHDA and CDR2 SQIVND (reference sequence). CDR3 size: 15 residues.